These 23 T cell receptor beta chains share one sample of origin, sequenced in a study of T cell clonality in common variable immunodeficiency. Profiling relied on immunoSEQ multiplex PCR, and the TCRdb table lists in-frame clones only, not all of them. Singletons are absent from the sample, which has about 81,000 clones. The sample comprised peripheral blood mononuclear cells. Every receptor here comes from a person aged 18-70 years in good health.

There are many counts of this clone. The DNA read from the CDR3 is TGTGCCAGCAGCTTCCTGGACAGGGAAGAGACC. Translation gives CASSFLDREET. The entire CDR3 reads CASSFLDREETQYF. The chain combines TRBV7-9 with TRBJ2-5; 8 bases are a match to TRBD1. The observed sequence ends 3 residues before the CDR3 terminus, with the missing tail filled in from the germline J gene. The CDR3 sequence is 14 residues long. Germline values: CDR1 SEHNR, CDR2 FQNEAQ (reference sequence). Trimming took 3 bases from V and 3 from J; bases not matched to a gene: 3.

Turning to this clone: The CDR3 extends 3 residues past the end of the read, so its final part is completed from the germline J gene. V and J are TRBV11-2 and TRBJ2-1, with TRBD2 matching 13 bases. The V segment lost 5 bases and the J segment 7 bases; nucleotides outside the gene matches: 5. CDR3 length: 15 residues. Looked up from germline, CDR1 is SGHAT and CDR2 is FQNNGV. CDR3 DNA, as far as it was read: TGTGCCAGCAGCACGACGGGACTAGCGGGAAATGAG. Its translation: CASSTTGLAGNE. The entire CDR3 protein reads CASSTTGLAGNEQFF.

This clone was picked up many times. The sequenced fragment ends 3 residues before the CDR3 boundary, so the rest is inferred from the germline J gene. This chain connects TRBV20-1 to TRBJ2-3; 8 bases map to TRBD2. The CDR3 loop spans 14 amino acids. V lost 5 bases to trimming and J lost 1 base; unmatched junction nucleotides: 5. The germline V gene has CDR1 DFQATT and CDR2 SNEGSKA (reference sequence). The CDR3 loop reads CSALSAGGTDTQYF. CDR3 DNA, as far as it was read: TGCAGTGCTTTGTCAGCGGGGGGCACAGATACG.

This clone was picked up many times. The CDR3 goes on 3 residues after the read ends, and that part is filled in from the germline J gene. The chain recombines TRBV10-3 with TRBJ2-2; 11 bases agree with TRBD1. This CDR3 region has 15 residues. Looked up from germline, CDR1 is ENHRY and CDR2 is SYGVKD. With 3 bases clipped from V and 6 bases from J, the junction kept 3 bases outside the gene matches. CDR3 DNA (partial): TGTGCCATCAGTGACAGGACAGGGGGCTCCGGGGAG. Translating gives CAISDRTGGSGE. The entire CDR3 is CAISDRTGGSGELFF.

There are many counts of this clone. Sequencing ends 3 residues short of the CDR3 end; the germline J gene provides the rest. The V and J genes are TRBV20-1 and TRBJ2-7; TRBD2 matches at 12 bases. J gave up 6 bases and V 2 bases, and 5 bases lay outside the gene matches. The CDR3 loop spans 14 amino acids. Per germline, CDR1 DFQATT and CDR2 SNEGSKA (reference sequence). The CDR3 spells CSARPLAGGSEQYF. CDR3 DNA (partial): TGCAGTGCTAGACCTCTAGCGGGAGGGAGCGAG.

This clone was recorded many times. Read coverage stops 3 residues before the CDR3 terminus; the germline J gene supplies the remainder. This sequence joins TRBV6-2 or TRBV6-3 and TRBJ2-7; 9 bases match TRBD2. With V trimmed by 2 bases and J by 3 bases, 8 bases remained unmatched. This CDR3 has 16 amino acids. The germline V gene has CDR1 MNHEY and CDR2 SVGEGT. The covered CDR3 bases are TGTGCCAGCAGTTACCAGATATCTAGCGGGAACTACGAG. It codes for CASSYQISSGNYE. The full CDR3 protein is CASSYQISSGNYEQYF.

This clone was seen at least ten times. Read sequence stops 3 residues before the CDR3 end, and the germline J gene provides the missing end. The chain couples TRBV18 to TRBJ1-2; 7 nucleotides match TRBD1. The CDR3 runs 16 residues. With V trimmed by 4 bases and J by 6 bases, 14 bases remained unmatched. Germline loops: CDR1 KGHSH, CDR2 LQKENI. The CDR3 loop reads CASSLKSDRDVNGYTF. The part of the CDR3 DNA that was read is TGTGCCAGCTCACTAAAATCTGACAGGGATGTTAATGGC.

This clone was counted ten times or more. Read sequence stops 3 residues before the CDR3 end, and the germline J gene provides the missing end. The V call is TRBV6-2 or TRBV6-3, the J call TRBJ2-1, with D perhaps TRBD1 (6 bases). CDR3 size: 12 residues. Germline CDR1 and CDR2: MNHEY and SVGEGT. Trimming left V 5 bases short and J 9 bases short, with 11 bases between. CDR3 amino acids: CASSQTGSEQFF. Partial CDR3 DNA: TGTGCCAGCAGTCAGACAGGAAGTGAG.

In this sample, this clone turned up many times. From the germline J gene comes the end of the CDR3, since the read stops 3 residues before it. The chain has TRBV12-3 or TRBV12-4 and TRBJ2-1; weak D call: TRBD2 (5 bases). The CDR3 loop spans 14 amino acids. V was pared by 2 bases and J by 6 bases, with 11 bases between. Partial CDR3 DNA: TGTGCCAGCAGTTTAAAGCACGAGGGCAATGAG. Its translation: CASSLKHEGNE. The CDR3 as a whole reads CASSLKHEGNEQFF.

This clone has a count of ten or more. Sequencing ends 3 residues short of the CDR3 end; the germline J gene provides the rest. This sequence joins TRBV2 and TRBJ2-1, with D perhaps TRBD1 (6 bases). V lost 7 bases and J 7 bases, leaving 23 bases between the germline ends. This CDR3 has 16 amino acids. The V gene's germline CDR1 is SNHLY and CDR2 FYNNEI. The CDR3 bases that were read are TGTGCCAGCATAGGGGGTGGCGGCCATTTGGAGAATGAG. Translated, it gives CASIGGGGHLENE. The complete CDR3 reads CASIGGGGHLENEQFF.

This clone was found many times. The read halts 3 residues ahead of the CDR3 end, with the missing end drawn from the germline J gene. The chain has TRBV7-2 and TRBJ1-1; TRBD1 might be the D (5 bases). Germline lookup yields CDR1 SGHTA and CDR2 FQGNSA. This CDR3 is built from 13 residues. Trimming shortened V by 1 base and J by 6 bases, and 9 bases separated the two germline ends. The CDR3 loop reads CASSLDWGAEAFF. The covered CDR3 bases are TGTGCCAGCAGCTTAGATTGGGGGGCTGAA.

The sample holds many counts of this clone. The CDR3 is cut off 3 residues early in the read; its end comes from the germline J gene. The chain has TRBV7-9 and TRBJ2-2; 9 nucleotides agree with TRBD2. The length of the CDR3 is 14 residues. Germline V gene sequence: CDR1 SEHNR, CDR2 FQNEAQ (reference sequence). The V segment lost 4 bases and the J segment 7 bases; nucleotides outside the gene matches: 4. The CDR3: CASSSSGKGGELFF. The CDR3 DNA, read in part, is TGTGCCAGCAGCTCTAGCGGGAAAGGCGGGGAG.

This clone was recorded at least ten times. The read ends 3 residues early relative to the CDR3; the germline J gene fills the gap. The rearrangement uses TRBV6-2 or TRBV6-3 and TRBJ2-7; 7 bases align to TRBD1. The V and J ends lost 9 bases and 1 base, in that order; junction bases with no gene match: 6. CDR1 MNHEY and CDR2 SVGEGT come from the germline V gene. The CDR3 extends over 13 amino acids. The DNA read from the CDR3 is TGTGCCAGTCAACCGGGACAGTCCTACGAG. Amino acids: CASQPGQSYE. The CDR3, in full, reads CASQPGQSYEQYF.

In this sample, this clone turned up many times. CDR3 protein: CASSTGTVTFEETQYF. CDR3 DNA (partial): TGTGCCAGCAGTACCGGGACAGTAACCTTTGAAGAGACC. The chain combines TRBV12-3 or TRBV12-4 with TRBJ2-5, with 7 bases fitting TRBD1. The sequence runs out 3 residues before the end of the CDR3; the remainder is reconstructed from the germline J gene. The trim removed 5 bases at V and 3 bases at J, leaving 12 bases unmatched. The CDR3 has 16 amino acids.

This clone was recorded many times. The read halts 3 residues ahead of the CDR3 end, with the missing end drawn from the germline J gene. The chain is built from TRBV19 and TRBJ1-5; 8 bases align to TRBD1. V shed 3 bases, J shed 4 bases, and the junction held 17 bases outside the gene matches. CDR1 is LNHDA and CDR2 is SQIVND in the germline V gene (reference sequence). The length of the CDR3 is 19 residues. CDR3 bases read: TGTGCCAGTAGTATCGGGCGCAGGGGGCTTAGTCCCCGTAATCAGCCC. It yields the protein CASSIGRRGLSPRNQP. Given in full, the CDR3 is CASSIGRRGLSPRNQPQHF.

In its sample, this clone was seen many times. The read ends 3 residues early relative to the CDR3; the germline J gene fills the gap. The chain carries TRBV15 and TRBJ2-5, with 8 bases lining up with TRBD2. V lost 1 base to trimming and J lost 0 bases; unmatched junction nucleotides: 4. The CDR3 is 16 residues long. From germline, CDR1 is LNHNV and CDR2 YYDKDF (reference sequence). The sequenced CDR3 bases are TGTGCCACCAGCAGAGCCCGCGGGGGGTACCAAGAGACC. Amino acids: CATSRARGGYQET. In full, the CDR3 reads CATSRARGGYQETQYF.

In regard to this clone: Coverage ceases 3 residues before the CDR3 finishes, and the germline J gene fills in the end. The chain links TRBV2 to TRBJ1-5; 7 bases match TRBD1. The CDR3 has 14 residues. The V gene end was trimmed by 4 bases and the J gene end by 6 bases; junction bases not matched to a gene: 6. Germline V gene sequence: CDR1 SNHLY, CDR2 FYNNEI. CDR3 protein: CASSGDRGSQPQHF. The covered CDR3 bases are TGTGCCAGCAGTGGGGACAGAGGGAGTCAGCCC.

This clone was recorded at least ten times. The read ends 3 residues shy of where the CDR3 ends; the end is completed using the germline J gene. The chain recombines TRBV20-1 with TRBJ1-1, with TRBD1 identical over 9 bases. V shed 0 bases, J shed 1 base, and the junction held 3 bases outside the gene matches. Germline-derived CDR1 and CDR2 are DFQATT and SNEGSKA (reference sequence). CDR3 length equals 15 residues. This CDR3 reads CSARDPGQGNTEAFF. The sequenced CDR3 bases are TGCAGTGCTAGAGACCCGGGACAGGGGAACACTGAA.

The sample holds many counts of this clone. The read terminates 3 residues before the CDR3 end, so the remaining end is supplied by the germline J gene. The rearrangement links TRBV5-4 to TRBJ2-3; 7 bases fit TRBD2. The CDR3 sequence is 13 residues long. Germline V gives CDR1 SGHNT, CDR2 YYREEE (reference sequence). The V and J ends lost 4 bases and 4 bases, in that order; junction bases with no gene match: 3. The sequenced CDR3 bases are TGTGCCAGCAGCCCCGGACTAGCAGATACG. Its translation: CASSPGLADT. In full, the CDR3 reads CASSPGLADTQYF.

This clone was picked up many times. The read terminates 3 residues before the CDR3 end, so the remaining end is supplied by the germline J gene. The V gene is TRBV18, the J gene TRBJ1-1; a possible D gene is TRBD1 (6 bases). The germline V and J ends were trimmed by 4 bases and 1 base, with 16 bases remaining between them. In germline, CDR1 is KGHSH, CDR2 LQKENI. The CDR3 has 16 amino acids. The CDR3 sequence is CASSQLDSTSNTEAFF. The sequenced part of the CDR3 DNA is TGTGCCAGCTCACAACTGGACAGTACTTCGAACACTGAA.

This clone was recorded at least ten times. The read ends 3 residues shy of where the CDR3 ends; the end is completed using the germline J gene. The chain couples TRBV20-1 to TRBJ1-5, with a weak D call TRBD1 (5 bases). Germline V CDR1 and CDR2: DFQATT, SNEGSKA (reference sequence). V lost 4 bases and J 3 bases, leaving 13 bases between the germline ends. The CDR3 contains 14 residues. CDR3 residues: CSANRRGYNQPQHF. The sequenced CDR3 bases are TGCAGTGCTAACAGGAGGGGTTACAATCAGCCC.

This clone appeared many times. This CDR3 reads CASSSSGQGTYEQYF. The part of the CDR3 DNA that was read is TGTGCCAGCAGCTCCTCGGGACAGGGAACCTACGAG. V gene TRBV5-4 combines with J gene TRBJ2-7; 9 nucleotides align to TRBD1. Read data end 3 residues before the CDR3 end; the end is taken from the germline J gene. CDR1 SGHNT and CDR2 YYREEE come from the germline V gene (reference sequence). The CDR3 has 15 residues. After removal of 3 bases from V and 2 bases from J, the junction contained 6 bases not matched to a gene.

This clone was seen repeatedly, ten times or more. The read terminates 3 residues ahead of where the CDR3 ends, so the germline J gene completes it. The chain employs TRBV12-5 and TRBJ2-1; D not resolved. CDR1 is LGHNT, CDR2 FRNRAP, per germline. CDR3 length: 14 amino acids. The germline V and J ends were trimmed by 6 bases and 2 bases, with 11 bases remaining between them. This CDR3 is CASGRVTTYNEQFF. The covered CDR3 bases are TGTGCTAGTGGCCGGGTCACCACCTACAATGAG.